This TCR beta chain was sequenced during a study of post-analysis software for immune sequencing data. Study at large: Included courses were relapsing-remitting and secondary progressive multiple sclerosis; progressive-relapsing multiple sclerosis was also included.

Every TCR beta cDNA library bore unique molecular identifiers. TCRdb analysed the PCR reads with MiXCR anew, one entry per CDR3 protein. This table holds fewer than 600,000 distinct CDR3 sequences, approximately 46% found once. In the case of this clonotype: Its antigen is undetermined.

Points from the study as a whole: Strong co-clustering by F measure was evident for samples that had been prepared in the same batch. Normalized Chao1 diversity was significantly lower in multiple sclerosis patients than in controls. TRBV segments more frequent in patients than in controls numbered roughly 5 and included TRBV5-6, TRBV5-1 and TRBV20-1.

Germline CDR1 SGHDT, CDR2 YYEEEE. The CDR3 is made up of 15 amino acids. J lost 3 bases, V lost 6 bases, and 7 bases had no gene match. This rearrangement joins TRBV5-6 to TRBJ2-7, with TRBD2 identical over 12 bases. The sample consisted of blood. This clonotype was sampled from a girl aged 10 to 17 with multiple sclerosis. The CDR3 protein is CASTYRLAGVYEQYF. The DNA for the CDR3 is TGTGCCAGCACCTACAGACTAGCGGGGGTCTACGAGCAGTACTTC.